A selection of T cell receptor beta chains follows, all from one sample in a study of cytomegalovirus exposure and HLA in healthy donors. The table came from immunoSEQ multiplex PCR; TCRdb's copy has only in-frame clones and leaves some out. The data hold around 89,000 clones, with roughly 70% observed a single time. Sequencing was done on a sample of PBMCs. These receptor sequences come from a man aged 35-49 years in good health and CMV-seronegative. The CDR3 runs from the conserved cysteine through the conserved F or W. D genes are given only for firm matches. Size values are once, few and many counts, or a class for expanded clones, and some rows have none.

D: TRBD1; J: TRBJ1-3; size: NA; V: TRBV30; DNA: TGTGCCTGGAGAAGACAGGGACTCTCTGGAAACACCATATATTTT; CDR3: CAWRRQGLSGNTIYF
D: TRBD2; J: TRBJ2-5; size: once; V: TRBV5-1; DNA: TGCGCCAGCAGCTTTGGGCCGGGGGGGCATGGAGAGACCCAGTACTTC; CDR3: CASSFGPGGHGETQYF
D: NA; J: TRBJ2-2; size: NA; V: TRBV5-1; DNA: TGCGCCAGCAGCCCCCCGGCCCGAGGCTTCGAAAACACCGGGGAGCTGTTTTTT; CDR3: CASSPPARGFENTGELFF
D: TRBD1; J: TRBJ2-5; size: NA; V: TRBV6-5; DNA: TGTGCCAGCTCGACAGGGATCGCGCGAGAGACCCAGTACTTC; CDR3: CASSTGIARETQYF
D: NA; J: TRBJ1-2; size: NA; V: TRBV15; DNA: TGTGCCACCAGCAGAGAACGGGACTATGGCTACACCTTC; CDR3: CATSRERDYGYTF
D: TRBD1; J: TRBJ2-3; size: NA; V: TRBV4-3; DNA: TGCGCCAGCAGCCATGATAGTAGGGGGGGACAGGGAAAAGATACGCAGTATTTT; CDR3: CASSHDSRGGQGKDTQYF
D: NA; J: TRBJ1-1; size: NA; V: TRBV2; DNA: TGTGCCAGCAGTGGCTTAGGGGATAACACTGAAGCTTTCTTT; CDR3: CASSGLGDNTEAFF
D: NA; J: TRBJ1-1; size: once; V: TRBV19; DNA: TGTGCCAGTAGTATAAGTAAGGCGGTCACTGAAGCTTTCTTT; CDR3: CASSISKAVTEAFF
D: TRBD2; J: TRBJ2-7; size: few; V: TRBV6-1; DNA: TGTGCCAGCGTAGCGGGGGGGCTCTACGAGCAGTACTTC; CDR3: CASVAGGLYEQYF
D: TRBD2; J: TRBJ2-1; size: NA; V: TRBV6-6; DNA: TGTGCCAGCAGCCAGCGGGGGGGGATCTCCTACAATGAGCAGTTCTTC; CDR3: CASSQRGGISYNEQFF
D: TRBD1; J: TRBJ2-3; size: once; V: TRBV16; DNA: TGTGCCAGCAGCCCGCCCGGGACAGGGTACACAGATACGCAGTATTTT; CDR3: CASSPPGTGYTDTQYF
D: TRBD1; J: TRBJ1-1; size: NA; V: TRBV5-6; DNA: TGTGCCAGCAGCTTGGGGGTCGGACAGGGCACTGAAGCTTTCTTT; CDR3: CASSLGVGQGTEAFF
D: NA; J: TRBJ1-2; size: NA; V: TRBV7-2; DNA: TGTGCCAGCAGCTTAGCTGAGCGGATTGGCTACACCTTC; CDR3: CASSLAERIGYTF
D: NA; J: TRBJ1-5; size: once; V: TRBV28; DNA: TGTGCCAGCAGTCCCTACAGGGATAGCAATCAGCCCCAGCATTTT; CDR3: CASSPYRDSNQPQHF
D: TRBD2; J: TRBJ2-3; size: NA; V: TRBV7-3; DNA: TGTGCCAGCAGCTTAATGCTAGCGGGGGGGGCAGATACGCAGTATTTT; CDR3: CASSLMLAGGADTQYF
D: TRBD1; J: TRBJ1-2; size: NA; V: TRBV4-3; DNA: TGCGCCAGCAGCCAAAAAAAGAGGGGCGACAGGGCCTATGGCTACACCTTC; CDR3: CASSQKKRGDRAYGYTF
D: NA; J: TRBJ2-3; size: NA; V: TRBV7-2; DNA: TGTGCCAGCAGCATCTTCACAGATACGCAGTATTTT; CDR3: CASSIFTDTQYF
D: TRBD2; J: TRBJ2-3; size: NA; V: TRBV7-9; DNA: TGTGCCAGCAGCCTAACGACTAGCGGGGGGGCTGAGTATTTT; CDR3: CASSLTTSGGAEYF
D: NA; J: TRBJ1-2; size: NA; V: TRBV5-6; DNA: TGTGCCAGCAGGAACGTGATTTGGGGCAGGGATAACTATGGCTACACCTTC; CDR3: CASRNVIWGRDNYGYTF
D: NA; J: TRBJ1-6; size: NA; V: TRBV4-1; DNA: TGCGCCAGCAGCCAAGCGGGGTCCTATAATTCACCCCTCCACTTT; CDR3: CASSQAGSYNSPLHF
D: TRBD2; J: TRBJ2-4; size: NA; V: TRBV7-9; DNA: TGTGCCAGCAGCCCTACTCAGGAACTAGCGGGGTTTGTAAACATTCAGTACTTC; CDR3: CASSPTQELAGFVNIQYF
D: NA; J: TRBJ1-6; size: NA; V: TRBV5-4; DNA: TGTGCCAGCAGCTTGCAGGGATCGAGCTCCTATAATTCACCCCTCCACTTT; CDR3: CASSLQGSSSYNSPLHF
D: TRBD1; J: TRBJ1-4; size: few; V: TRBV28; DNA: TGTGCCAGCAGTGCGAGACAGGGCTTGGGTAATGAAAAACTGTTTTTT; CDR3: CASSARQGLGNEKLFF
D: TRBD1; J: TRBJ2-7; size: NA; V: TRBV7-7; DNA: TGTGCCAGCAGCTTGGCCGGGACAGGGGTAGTCAAGCAGTACTTC; CDR3: CASSLAGTGVVKQYF
D: NA; J: TRBJ2-1; size: once; V: TRBV23-1; DNA: TGCGCCACCAGCGGAGGGCGTAGCTCCTACAATGAGCAGTTCTTC; CDR3: CATSGGRSSYNEQFF
D: NA; J: TRBJ1-1; size: NA; V: TRBV6-5; DNA: TGTGCCAGCAGTGCGGGTTGGACTGAAGCTTTCTTT; CDR3: CASSAGWTEAFF
D: NA; J: TRBJ1-6; size: NA; V: TRBV30; DNA: TGTGCCTGGATGGGCACAACGTCACCCCTCCACTTT; CDR3: CAWMGTTSPLHF
D: NA; J: TRBJ2-1; size: NA; V: TRBV5-6; DNA: TGTGCCAGCAGCCTCGGGGCTAGCGAGGGCCCCAGCTCCTACAATGAGCAGTTCTTC; CDR3: CASSLGASEGPSSYNEQFF
D: NA; J: TRBJ2-2; size: few; V: TRBV10-1; DNA: TGCGCCAGCAGCGGGAAATGGTCGGTCACCGGGGAGCTGTTTTTT; CDR3: CASSGKWSVTGELFF
D: TRBD1; J: TRBJ1-3; size: NA; V: TRBV5-8; DNA: TGTGCCAGCAGCCCTGGGACAGCCGACTCTGGAAACACCATATATTTT; CDR3: CASSPGTADSGNTIYF
D: NA; J: TRBJ1-1; size: NA; V: TRBV29-1; DNA: TGCAGCGGATGTCAATTAACCGGGACAAGGTCCACTGAAGCTTTCTTT; CDR3: CSGCQLTGTRSTEAFF
D: NA; J: TRBJ2-3; size: NA; V: TRBV2; DNA: TGTGCCAGCAGTGACCCTAGCACAGATACGCAGTATTTT; CDR3: CASSDPSTDTQYF
D: NA; J: TRBJ1-1; size: NA; V: TRBV18; DNA: TGTGCCAGCTCACCACACAGGGTAGGGACTGAAGCTTTCTTT; CDR3: CASSPHRVGTEAFF
D: NA; J: TRBJ1-1; size: NA; V: TRBV5-3; DNA: TGTGCCAGAAGCTTGGCCCCCGGGGTGCCAAACACTGAAGCTTTCTTT; CDR3: CARSLAPGVPNTEAFF
D: TRBD1; J: TRBJ1-1; size: NA; V: TRBV5-1; DNA: TGCGCCAGCAGCCTAGACAGGGCGGTCACTGAAGCTTTCTTT; CDR3: CASSLDRAVTEAFF
D: NA; J: TRBJ2-4; size: NA; V: TRBV15; DNA: TGTGCCACCAGTGTGGCAGGGATTGAGCTCCTAGCCAAAAACATTCAGTACTTC; CDR3: CATSVAGIELLAKNIQYF
D: NA; J: TRBJ1-5; size: NA; V: TRBV30; DNA: TGTGCCTGGAGTGTCAGGGTTGTCAGCAATCAGCCCCAGCATTTT; CDR3: CAWSVRVVSNQPQHF
D: NA; J: TRBJ1-2; size: NA; V: TRBV19; DNA: TGTGCCAGTAGTCCGAGTGGGGGCTCTAACTATGGCTACACCTTC; CDR3: CASSPSGGSNYGYTF
D: TRBD1; J: TRBJ1-3; size: NA; V: TRBV29-1; DNA: TGCAGCGTTGAAGGGGACAGCGTCTCTGGAAACACCATATATTTT; CDR3: CSVEGDSVSGNTIYF
D: NA; J: TRBJ2-2; size: NA; V: TRBV27; DNA: TGTGCCAGCAAAGGGAGAACCGGGGAGCTGTTTTTT; CDR3: CASKGRTGELFF
D: NA; J: TRBJ1-5; size: NA; V: TRBV7-5; DNA: TGTGTCAGAAGCTTAAGACAGGGCGACAATCAGCCCCAGCATTTT; CDR3: CVRSLRQGDNQPQHF
D: TRBD1; J: TRBJ1-5; size: NA; V: TRBV18; DNA: TGTGCCAGCTCATCCGGACAGGGACACGCTCAGCCCCAGCATTTT; CDR3: CASSSGQGHAQPQHF
D: TRBD1; J: TRBJ1-2; size: NA; V: TRBV7-2; DNA: TGTGCCAGCAGACCGAGACAGGGTTCCCCCTATGGCTACACCTTC; CDR3: CASRPRQGSPYGYTF
D: TRBD1; J: TRBJ1-5; size: NA; V: TRBV6-5; DNA: TGTGCCAGCAGTTGGACAGGCGGCTCGCAGCCCCAGCATTTT; CDR3: CASSWTGGSQPQHF
D: NA; J: TRBJ1-3; size: NA; V: TRBV5-6; DNA: TGTGCCAGCAGCTTGTGGGCGGGAAACACCATATATTTT; CDR3: CASSLWAGNTIYF
D: TRBD1; J: TRBJ2-7; size: NA; V: TRBV5-1; DNA: TGCGCCAGCAGCGACGAGGGACAGCCCTCCTACGAGCAGTACTTC; CDR3: CASSDEGQPSYEQYF
D: TRBD2; J: TRBJ2-4; size: NA; V: TRBV9; DNA: TGTGCCAGCAGCGTAGGGGCTAGCGGGGGAGAAAACATTCAGTACTTC; CDR3: CASSVGASGGENIQYF
D: TRBD2; J: TRBJ2-7; size: few; V: TRBV11-2; DNA: TGTGCCAGCAGCTTCATAGCGGGGGGGGGCGAGCAGTACTTC; CDR3: CASSFIAGGGEQYF
D: NA; J: TRBJ2-1; size: NA; V: TRBV15; DNA: TGTGCCACCAGCCCGCGAGGGGGGGATTACAATGAGCAGTTCTTC; CDR3: CATSPRGGDYNEQFF
D: TRBD2; J: TRBJ2-5; size: NA; V: TRBV5-1; DNA: TGCGCCAGCAGCCGGAAACTAGCGGGGGGAGAGACCCAGTACTTC; CDR3: CASSRKLAGGETQYF
D: TRBD1; J: TRBJ1-1; size: NA; V: TRBV4-2; DNA: TGTGCCAGCAGCCACAGGACAGGGGGCTACTGGGACACTGAAGCTTTCTTT; CDR3: CASSHRTGGYWDTEAFF
D: NA; J: TRBJ1-1; size: once; V: TRBV6-1; DNA: TGTGCCAGCAGTGAAGCGCGGTCCTCGAACACTGAAGCTTTCTTT; CDR3: CASSEARSSNTEAFF
D: TRBD1; J: TRBJ2-7; size: NA; V: TRBV7-6; DNA: TGTGCCAGCAGCCCTCGGACAGGAGTGGAGCCCGAGCAGTACTTC; CDR3: CASSPRTGVEPEQYF